Below, 30 T cell receptor beta chains from the same sample are listed, as sequenced in a study of early T cells in non-severe SARS-CoV-2 infection. MiXCR, applied by TCRdb to the 5' RACE reads, yields one record per CDR3 protein. The sample includes 80,000 to 95,000 distinct CDR3 sequences, roughly 13% of them seen just once. Sequenced: whole blood. The receptors come from an adult who was a healthcare worker with PCR-confirmed SARS-CoV-2 infection or an uninfected control (not recorded which).

A few counts support this clonotype. This sequence joins TRBV27 and TRBJ1-5; D unclear. The CDR3 covers 15 residues. Germline V lookup: CDR1 MNHEY, CDR2 SMNVEV (reference sequence). V lost 3 bases to trimming and J lost 2 bases, with 11 bases between them. Here the CDR3 DNA reads TGTGCCAGCAGTTTTTCGGGGAACGGCAATCAGCCCCAGCATTTT. The encoded protein is CASSFSGNGNQPQHF.

The V and J genes are TRBV12-3 or TRBV12-4 and TRBJ1-5; TRBD1 agrees at 8 bases. With 2 bases clipped from V and 9 bases from J, the junction kept 6 bases outside the gene matches. The CDR3 length is 14 residues. The CDR3 reads CASSLKLGQVPQHF. CDR3 DNA sequence: TGTGCCAGCAGTTTAAAGCTGGGACAGGTGCCCCAGCATTTT.

This clonotype was observed a handful of times. The chain joins TRBV18 to TRBJ1-5, with D possibly TRBD1 on 5 matching bases. This CDR3 is 15 amino acids long. V was cut by 2 bases and J by 2 bases, with 10 bases left in between. Germline CDR1 is KGHSH and CDR2 is LQKENI. This CDR3 is CASSPGRGGNQPQHF. The CDR3 bases are TGTGCCAGCTCACCAGGGCGGGGGGGCAATCAGCCCCAGCATTTT.

This chain connects TRBV4-3 to TRBJ1-2, with D possibly being TRBD1 (5 bases). Germline V gene lookup returns CDR1 LGHNA and CDR2 YSLEER. V was cut by 4 bases and J by 4 bases, with 16 bases left in between. This CDR3 comprises 15 residues. CDR3 nucleotide sequence: TGCGCCAGCAGCCGGGGACTAACGGAATTCTATGGCTACACCTTC. Residues: CASSRGLTEFYGYTF.

This clonotype showed up just a few times. This chain joins TRBV6-6 and TRBJ1-6; a possible D gene is TRBD1 (6 bases). CDR3 size: 17 residues. Trimming left V 0 bases short and J 6 bases short, with 15 bases between. CDR1 and CDR2 (germline): MNHNY, SVGAGI (reference sequence). In DNA, the CDR3 is TGTGCCAGCAGTTACTCGAGGTCCGGGACAACTAATTCACCCCTCCACTTT. It is translated as CASSYSRSGTTNSPLHF.

The sample holds many counts of this clonotype. The chain employs TRBV10-3 and TRBJ2-2; tentative D call: TRBD2 (6 bases). Germline V gives CDR1 ENHRY, CDR2 SYGVKD. Deletions cut 8 bases from V and 6 bases from J, with 10 bases between. This CDR3 region has 12 residues. The CDR3 nucleotides are TGTGCCATCCGCGGGGTGTCCGGGGAGCTGTTTTTT. Its translation: CAIRGVSGELFF.

The rearrangement joins TRBV7-2 to TRBJ1-2; D remains ambiguous. Germline values: CDR1 SGHTA, CDR2 FQGNSA. Trimming shortened V by 0 bases and J by 0 bases, and 5 bases separated the two germline ends. The CDR3 covers 14 residues. The CDR3 DNA reads as TGTGCCAGCAGCTTAGCCATGGCTAACTATGGCTACACCTTC. Translation: CASSLAMANYGYTF. Full variable domain (outside the CDR3, taken from reference TRBV7-2 and TRBJ1-2): GAGVSQSPSNKVTEKGKDVELRCDPISGHTALYWYRQSLGQGLEFLIYFQGNSAPDKSGLPSDRFSAERTGGSVSTLTIQRTQQEDSAVYLCASSLAMANYGYTFGSGTRLTVV.

This clonotype was observed a handful of times. The V call is TRBV6-6, the J call TRBJ2-7; TRBD2 aligns across 8 bases. This CDR3 is 16 amino acids long. CDR1 MNHNY and CDR2 SVGAGI come from the germline V gene (reference sequence). With V trimmed by 6 bases and J by 2 bases, 12 bases remained unmatched. This CDR3 is CASRETGGAHPYEQYF. Here the CDR3 DNA reads TGTGCCAGCAGAGAAACCGGGGGGGCGCATCCCTACGAGCAGTACTTC.

This clonotype was seen only a few times. The V call is TRBV7-2, the J call TRBJ2-3; 10 nucleotides match TRBD2. V dropped 0 bases and J dropped 1; count of bases not matched to a gene: 4. Looked up from germline, CDR1 is SGHTA and CDR2 is FQGNSA. CDR3 length: 17 amino acids. In nucleotides, the CDR3 is TGTGCCAGCAGCTTAGCTGCTAGCGGGGGCCGCACAGATACGCAGTATTTT. Its protein is CASSLAASGGRTDTQYF. Full variable domain (missing parts from reference TRBV7-2 and TRBJ2-3): GAGVSQSPSNKVTEKGKDVELRCDPISGHTALYWYRQSLGQGLEFLIYFQGNSAPDKSGLPSDRFSAERTGGSVSTLTIQRTQQEDSAVYLCASSLAASGGRTDTQYFGPGTRLTVL.

This chain joins TRBV6-1 and TRBJ2-1; TRBD2 matches 10 bases. The length of the CDR3 is 16 residues. Losses at the gene ends were 1 base for V and 8 bases for J; bases not matched to a gene: 8. From germline, CDR1 is MNHNS and CDR2 SASEGT. The DNA of the CDR3 is TGTGCCAGCAGTGAAGGCAGCGGGGGGGCCTTTCATGAGCAGTTCTTC. Translating it yields CASSEGSGGAFHEQFF.

The rearrangement links TRBV2 to TRBJ2-7, with D unclear. Germline loops: CDR1 SNHLY, CDR2 FYNNEI. V was pared by 8 bases and J by 1 base, with 6 bases between. This CDR3 is built from 11 residues. Written as DNA, the CDR3 is TGTGCCAGCTACGGATCCTACGAGCAGTACTTC. Its protein product is CASYGSYEQYF.

V is TRBV6-5 and J is TRBJ1-5; TRBD1 is a possible D gene (6 bases). The CDR3 spans 15 residues. The V gene lost 6 bases and the J gene lost 4 bases, with 16 bases spanning the gap. Germline V lookup: CDR1 MNHEY, CDR2 SVGAGI. In DNA, the CDR3 is TGTGCCAGCAGCGAAGACGGGACACTAAATCAGCCCCAGCATTTT. As protein: CASSEDGTLNQPQHF.

The chain has TRBV9 and TRBJ1-2; no clear D gene. Germline CDR1 and CDR2: SGDLS and YYNGEE. V lost 0 bases to trimming and J lost 4 bases, with 13 bases between them. The CDR3 runs 15 residues. CDR3 in DNA: TGTGCCAGCAGCGTAGGACCGATATTGGGCTATGGCTACACCTTC. Protein: CASSVGPILGYGYTF.

This clonotype was seen at least ten times. The chain uses TRBV12-3 or TRBV12-4 and TRBJ1-6, with D possibly being TRBD1 (6 bases). The CDR3 totals 13 residues. V lost 9 bases and J lost 6, with 12 bases in between. CDR3 nucleotides: TGTGCCAGTTCAAGCAGGGGTAATTCACCCCTCCACTTT. This codes for CASSSRGNSPLHF.

This clonotype was recorded at least ten times. The chain joins TRBV11-2 to TRBJ1-3; D may be TRBD1 (6 bases). V lost 0 bases and J 3 bases, leaving 9 bases between the germline ends. The CDR3 has 15 amino acids. The germline gives CDR1 SGHAT, CDR2 FQNNGV. The CDR3 reads CASSLEYRVGNTIYF. For the CDR3, the DNA is TGTGCCAGCAGCTTAGAATACAGGGTTGGAAACACCATATATTTT. Full variable domain (remainder filled in from reference TRBV11-2 and TRBJ1-3): EAGVAQSPRYKIIEKRQSVAFWCNPISGHATLYWYQQILGQGPKLLIQFQNNGVVDDSQLPKDRFSAERLKGVDSTLKIQPAKLEDSAVYLCASSLEYRVGNTIYFGEGSWLTVV.

This chain's CDR3 is CASSLAMGGGSSPLHF. For the CDR3, the DNA is TGTGCCAGCAGCTTGGCCATGGGGGGAGGAAGTTCACCCCTCCACTTT. This chain joins TRBV5-4 and TRBJ1-6; D may be TRBD1 (5 bases). CDR3 length: 16 residues. Trimming cost V 0 bases and J 9 bases, with 16 bases left between them. Germline V gene sequence: CDR1 SGHNT, CDR2 YYREEE (reference sequence).

V usage is TRBV20-1 and J usage is TRBJ2-1; D uncertain. The CDR3 is 11 amino acids. Germline V gives CDR1 DFQATT, CDR2 SNEGSKA (reference sequence). CDR3 sequence reads: CSATPAHEQFF. In DNA, the CDR3 is TGCAGCGCCACCCCAGCCCATGAGCAGTTCTTC.

V gene TRBV5-1 combines with J gene TRBJ2-1; 13 bases align to TRBD2. Germline V gene lookup returns CDR1 SGHRS and CDR2 YFSETQ. The CDR3 extends over 19 amino acids. V shed 2 bases and J 11 bases; nucleotides not matched to a gene: 19. The DNA for the CDR3 is TGCGCCAGCAGCTTCGACGGGACTAGCGGGGAGATAACTACAATGAAGCAGTTCTTC. Translation gives CASSFDGTSGEITTMKQFF.

A few counts support this clonotype. CDR3 DNA: TGTGCCAGCAGCTTAACTGCCGGGCCGAACTATGGCTACACCTTC. Protein sequence: CASSLTAGPNYGYTF. The genes are TRBV7-8 and TRBJ1-2; no firm D call. This CDR3 comprises 15 residues. Trimming stripped 2 bases from V and 2 bases from J, with 12 bases between. Germline-derived CDR1 and CDR2 are SGHVS and FQNEAQ.

As regards this clonotype: A junction end diverges from the germline sequence, so it may reflect a read error. The J gene is TRBJ1-1, the V gene TRBV20-1; 8 positions match TRBD1. The germline CDR1 and CDR2 sequences are DFQATT and SNEGSKA (reference sequence). CDR3 length: 12 amino acids. In nucleotides, the CDR3 is TGCAGTGCAAACAGGGGGGACACTGAAGCCTTCTTT. Encoded protein: CSANRGDTEAFF.

At least ten counts were recorded for this clonotype. CDR3 amino acids: CASSVTGYGETQYF. As DNA, the CDR3 is TGTGCCAGCAGCGTCACAGGGTACGGTGAGACCCAGTACTTC. The chain links TRBV9 to TRBJ2-5; D possibly corresponds to TRBD1 (6 bases). Trimming removed 2 bases at V and 5 bases at J, with 13 bases between. The germline V gene has CDR1 SGDLS and CDR2 YYNGEE. This CDR3 has 14 residues.

There are a few counts of this clonotype. This chain uses TRBV7-3 with TRBJ2-2; D might be TRBD1 (6 bases). CDR1 SGHTA and CDR2 FQGTGA come from the germline V gene. The CDR3 loop spans 16 amino acids. Trimming removed 5 bases at V and 1 base at J, with 14 bases between. CDR3 residues: CASSPPSGQNTGELFF. The CDR3 DNA is TGTGCCAGCAGCCCACCCTCGGGACAGAACACCGGGGAGCTGTTTTTT.

V gene TRBV10-3 combines with J gene TRBJ2-7, with TRBD1 matching 8 bases. The CDR3 runs to 14 residues. Germline values: CDR1 ENHRY, CDR2 SYGVKD. J was trimmed by 0 bases and V by 6 bases; bases with no gene match: 4. Written as DNA, the CDR3 is TGTGCCATCAGGAAGGGACAGGACTCCTACGAGCAGTACTTC. Its translation is CAIRKGQDSYEQYF.

The chain links TRBV21-1 to TRBJ2-7. TRBV21-1 is a listed pseudogene. CDR3 length: 16 amino acids. Here the CDR3 DNA reads TGTGCCAGCAGCAAATGGAAACCGCACCCCATCTACGAGCAGTACTTC. Its protein product is CASSKWKPHPIYEQYF.

This rearrangement joins TRBV4-3 to TRBJ2-6; D ambiguous. V lost 0 bases, J lost 1 base, and 7 bases lay in between. The CDR3 runs to 16 residues. Germline CDR1 and CDR2: LGHNA and YSLEER. CDR3 residues: CASSQDVSSGANVLTF. The CDR3 coding sequence is TGCGCCAGCAGCCAAGATGTCAGTTCTGGGGCCAACGTCCTGACTTTC.

The sample holds many counts of this clonotype. The gene calls are TRBV2 and TRBJ2-5, with 9 bases fitting TRBD2. The CDR3 contains 15 residues. After removal of 6 bases from V and 3 bases from J, the junction contained 8 bases not matched to a gene. The germline CDR1 and CDR2 sequences are SNHLY and FYNNEI. CDR3 in amino acids: CASRRRGGDEETQYF. The CDR3, as DNA: TGTGCCAGCAGAAGGCGGGGGGGCGACGAAGAGACCCAGTACTTC.

The V call is TRBV28, the J call TRBJ2-7, with 14 bases fitting TRBD2. V lost 6 bases to trimming and J lost 0 bases; unmatched junction nucleotides: 13. Germline-derived CDR1 and CDR2 are MDHEN and SYDVKM. CDR3 length: 19 amino acids. CDR3 sequence (DNA): TGTGCCAGCAGCTTAAGACTAGCGGGGGGGCATACCCTCTCCTACGAGCAGTACTTC. It specifies CASSLRLAGGHTLSYEQYF.

A few counts support this clonotype. This sequence joins TRBV7-2 and TRBJ2-7; D uncertain. Trimming took off 1 base at V and 4 bases at J, with 17 bases between the two ends. CDR3 length equals 16 residues. CDR1 and CDR2 from the germline V gene are SGHTA and FQGNSA. Written as DNA, the CDR3 is TGTGCCAGCAGCTTAGGCCCCACAGAGCAAGGATACGAGCAGTACTTC. Translating gives CASSLGPTEQGYEQYF.

This clonotype was observed a few times. V gene TRBV20-1 combines with J gene TRBJ2-3, with D unclear. Germline V lookup: CDR1 DFQATT, CDR2 SNEGSKA (reference sequence). The ends were cut back, 4 bases at V and 6 bases at J, with 5 bases in the middle. The length of the CDR3 is 10 residues. CDR3 sequence: CSANSDTQYF. The CDR3 nucleotides are TGCAGTGCTAACAGTGATACGCAGTATTTT.

This rearrangement joins TRBV6-8 to TRBJ2-7, with D perhaps matching TRBD1 (6 bases). This CDR3 is built from 16 residues. Germline assignment: CDR1 MNHGY and CDR2 SAAAGT. Trimming pared 5 bases from V and 4 bases from J, leaving 21 bases between. CDR3: CASSTQGTSGAYEQYF. Written as DNA, the CDR3 is TGTGCCAGCAGTACCCAGGGCACCTCAGGGGCGTACGAGCAGTACTTC.